The 13 T cell receptor beta chains below come from one sample, sequenced in a study of CXCR3-negative and CXCR3-positive naive CD8 T cells. Researchers prepared the TRB cDNA libraries using 5' RACE with UMI labels. TCRdb processed the 5' RACE reads again and assigns one entry to each CDR3 protein, with no DNA. The sample table sets out about 40,000 distinct CDR3 sequences. Sequenced input: memory CD8+ T cells from blood. Source of these receptors: a human donor in good health. Some clones in this sample may be carry-over from other donors' samples.

The J gene is TRBJ2-5, the V gene TRBV4-3; TCRdb reports TRBD1, a call that lacks DNA to check it against. Germline V lookup: CDR1 LGHNA, CDR2 YSLEER. This CDR3 region has 13 residues. The CDR3: CASSQSQGETQYF.

The rearrangement uses TRBV10-3 and TRBJ2-7. The CDR3 is made up of 14 amino acids. Germline lookup yields CDR1 ENHRY and CDR2 SYGVKD. CDR3 residues: CAISDMVCTYEQYF.

The rearrangement links TRBV7-2 to TRBJ2-1; the TCRdb D gene call, TRBD1, has no DNA to confirm it. The CDR3 length is 13 residues. CDR1 is SGHTA and CDR2 is FQGNSA in the germline V gene. CDR3 amino acids: CASRTDNNNEQFF.

This chain joins TRBV7-9 and TRBJ1-1; checking the TCRdb D call of TRBD1 is not possible without DNA. CDR1 is SEHNR and CDR2 is FQNEAQ in the germline V gene (reference sequence). The CDR3 consists of 14 residues. CDR3 protein: CASSLPQGAFEAFF.

J is TRBJ2-7 and V is TRBV12-5; TCRdb proposes TRBD1, but this gene call is untestable without DNA. Germline V gene lookup returns CDR1 LGHNT and CDR2 FRNRAP. This CDR3 is 15 amino acids long. Here the CDR3 reads CASGKPGEGTYEQYF. The full variable domain, with the rest looked up from reference TRBV12-5 and TRBJ2-7, is DARVTQTPRHKVTEMGQEVTMRCQPILGHNTVFWYRQTMMQGLELLAYFRNRAPLDDSGMPKDRFSAEMPDATLATLKIQPSEPRDSAVYFCASGKPGEGTYEQYFGPGTRLTVT.

This sequence joins TRBV15 and TRBJ1-5; without DNA, the TCRdb call of TRBD1 cannot be checked. The CDR3 totals 15 residues. CDR1 is LNHNV, CDR2 YYDKDF, per germline (reference sequence). CDR3 region: CATSNRVGFNQPQHF.

The J gene is TRBJ2-7, the V gene TRBV7-8; TCRdb returns TRBD2, unconfirmable since there is no DNA. Germline CDR1 SGHVS, CDR2 FQNEAQ. The CDR3 sequence is 16 residues long. The CDR3 is CASSLGLAGFTYEQYF.

The V call is TRBV20-1, the J call TRBJ1-1; TCRdb selects TRBD1, and the lack of DNA leaves this call unchecked. The germline CDR1 and CDR2 sequences are DFQATT and SNEGSKA (reference sequence). The CDR3 length is 14 residues. The CDR3 loop is CSARGLTENTEAFF.

The genes are TRBV7-6 and TRBJ2-1; the TRBD1 assignment by TCRdb is unverifiable without DNA. From germline, CDR1 is SGHVS and CDR2 FNYEAQ. The CDR3 covers 15 residues. The CDR3 is CASSLFTGSYNEQFF.

V and J are TRBV29-1 and TRBJ2-7; TCRdb's D call, TRBD2, is unchecked because there is no DNA. Germline CDR1 reads SQVTM; CDR2 reads ANQGSEA. This CDR3 is 18 amino acids long. The CDR3 spells CSVDQGFTAGGALWEQYF.

The J gene is TRBJ2-3, the V gene TRBV7-2; TCRdb picks TRBD2, but there is no DNA to check that call. Germline V gene data show CDR1 as SGHTA and CDR2 as FQGNSA. The CDR3 spans 15 residues. The CDR3 sequence is CASSFTAGDLDTQYF.

The J gene is TRBJ2-2, the V gene TRBV27. CDR1 is MNHEY and CDR2 is SMNVEV in the germline V gene (reference sequence). CDR3 length: 13 residues. CDR3 protein: CASSPTWTGELFF.

The gene calls are TRBV28 and TRBJ1-2; TCRdb's D call, TRBD1, is unchecked because there is no DNA. CDR1 is MDHEN and CDR2 is SYDVKM in the germline V gene. The CDR3 covers 14 residues. CDR3 residues: CASSFQGTNYGYTF.